The 18 T cell receptor beta chains listed next were all sequenced from one sample in a study of CD8 T cells in Susac syndrome. The RNA, about 0.45 to 1 ug, was put through reverse transcription using random hexamers. Each CDR3 protein gets one entry after TCRdb re-called the immunoSEQ multiplex PCR reads with MiXCR. The sample includes under 80,000 distinct CDR3 sequences, roughly 95% seen only once; the top ten take just under 0.4%. What was sequenced was CD8+ T cells from PBMCs. The receptors were gathered from a human donor with multiple sclerosis.

The chain carries TRBV5-6 and TRBJ2-1; D is undetermined. Trimming left V 4 bases short and J 6 bases short, with 5 bases between. This CDR3 contains 11 residues. Germline V CDR1 and CDR2: SGHDT, YYEEEE. CDR3 amino acids: CASSIANEQFF. The CDR3 bases are TGTGCCAGCAGCATAGCCAATGAGCAGTTCTTC.

CDR3 protein: CSVEDPGRTSGPEQFF. CDR3 coding DNA: TGCAGCGTTGAAGATCCCGGCCGGACTAGCGGGCCTGAGCAGTTCTTC. V is TRBV29-1 and J is TRBJ2-1; 11 positions agree with TRBD2. Germline CDR1 and CDR2: SQVTM and ANQGSEA. V shed 0 bases, J shed 9 bases, and the junction held 10 bases outside the gene matches. This CDR3 spans 16 amino acids.

This sequence joins TRBV27 and TRBJ2-1; D possibly corresponds to TRBD1 (5 bases). Trimming removed 3 bases at V and 7 bases at J, with 10 bases between. Germline loops: CDR1 MNHEY, CDR2 SMNVEV (reference sequence). This CDR3 contains 13 residues. In DNA form, the CDR3 reads TGTGCCAGCAGTTTCAACTCAGGGAATGAGCAGTTCTTC. Protein product: CASSFNSGNEQFF.

The chain joins TRBV27 to TRBJ2-7; tentatively, D is TRBD1 (5 bases). CDR1 and CDR2 from the germline V gene are MNHEY and SMNVEV (reference sequence). The CDR3 extends over 16 amino acids. The V and J ends lost 2 bases and 2 bases respectively, with 16 bases between them. The DNA of the CDR3 is TGTGCCAGCAGTTTACATGGCAGGGAAGTTGCCTACGAGCAGTACTTC. Translation gives CASSLHGREVAYEQYF.

The genes are TRBV23-1 and TRBJ1-5; D is perhaps TRBD1 (5 bases). TRBV23-1 is designated an ORF whose function remains uncertain. This CDR3 has 16 amino acids. V was clipped by 0 bases and J by 7 bases, with 16 bases between them. Here the CDR3 reads CASSQSRLGGWQPQHF. The CDR3 DNA is TGCGCCAGCAGTCAATCTAGATTGGGGGGATGGCAGCCCCAGCATTTT.

The J gene is TRBJ2-7, the V gene TRBV5-1; D is perhaps TRBD1 (6 bases). The CDR3 runs to 14 residues. The germline V gene encodes CDR1 SGHRS and CDR2 YFSETQ. Trimming removed 4 bases at V and 5 bases at J, with 16 bases between. In DNA form, the CDR3 reads TGCGCCAGCAGCGCCGACAGGTACGGCCACGAGCAGTACTTC. This gives the protein CASSADRYGHEQYF.

This sequence joins TRBV15 and TRBJ1-5; the match to TRBD1 covers 10 bases. Looked up from germline, CDR1 is LNHNV and CDR2 is YYDKDF (reference sequence). CDR3 size: 14 residues. The ends lost 3 bases at V and 6 bases at J; junction bases unmatched: 2. CDR3 in amino acids: CATSSGQGGQPQHF. CDR3 DNA sequence: TGTGCCACCAGCAGCGGACAGGGGGGTCAGCCCCAGCATTTT. Drawing the rest from reference TRBV15 and TRBJ1-5, the complete variable domain is DAMVIQNPRYQVTQFGKPVTLSCSQTLNHNVMYWYQQKSSQAPKLLFHYYDKDFNNEADTPDNFQSRRPNTSFCFLDIRSPGLGDTAMYLCATSSGQGGQPQHFGDGTRLSIL.

The V call is TRBV15, the J call TRBJ2-1; perhaps TRBD2 as D (5 bases). This CDR3 has 15 amino acids. The V end was cut by 5 bases, the J end by 0 bases, with 11 bases between. Germline V gene data show CDR1 as LNHNV and CDR2 as YYDKDF (reference sequence). This CDR3 is CATSGLRDSYNEQFF. CDR3 coding DNA: TGTGCCACCAGCGGGTTACGGGACTCCTACAATGAGCAGTTCTTC.

This clonotype came up once. The chain combines TRBV7-9 with TRBJ1-2; the match to TRBD1 covers 12 bases. V shed 6 bases and J 7 bases; nucleotides not matched to a gene: 9. The CDR3 covers 15 residues. CDR1 and CDR2 (germline): SEHNR, FQNEAQ (reference sequence). CDR3 DNA sequence: TGTGCCAGCAGTTTTCCGGGACAGGGGGCCGTTGGCTACACCTTC. Its translation: CASSFPGQGAVGYTF.

This chain uses TRBV27 with TRBJ2-7; 9 nucleotides agree with TRBD2. The CDR3 length is 17 residues. V was pared by 1 base and J by 0 bases, with 7 bases of the junction left unmatched. Per the germline V gene, CDR1 is MNHEY and CDR2 is SMNVEV (reference sequence). The CDR3 here is CASSLLAGAAPSYEQYF. The CDR3 bases are TGTGCCAGCAGTTTATTAGCGGGGGCGGCGCCCTCCTACGAGCAGTACTTC.

The DNA of the CDR3 is TGTGCCAGCAGCCGCGGAGGAGAGAAGGATTCACCCCTCCACTTT. Its protein is CASSRGGEKDSPLHF. This chain connects TRBV3-1 to TRBJ1-6; D remains unclear. Trimming pared 4 bases from V and 8 bases from J, leaving 15 bases between. The CDR3 sequence is 15 residues long. Germline V gene sequence: CDR1 LGHDT, CDR2 YNNKEL (reference sequence).

This chain links TRBV7-9 with TRBJ1-2; TRBD1 agrees at 8 bases. The CDR3 runs 14 residues. The J segment lost 10 bases and the V segment lost 1 base, leaving 8 bases of the junction unmatched. CDR1 is SEHNR, CDR2 FQNEAQ, per germline (reference sequence). This CDR3 is CASSLGQGRGDYTF. CDR3 nucleotides: TGTGCCAGCAGCTTAGGACAGGGGCGAGGGGACTACACCTTC. Full variable domain (remainder filled in from reference TRBV7-9 and TRBJ1-2): DTGVSQNPRHKITKRGQNVTFRCDPISEHNRLYWYRQTLGQGPEFLTYFQNEAQLEKSRLLSDRFSAERPKGSFSTLEIQRTEQGDSAMYLCASSLGQGRGDYTFGSGTRLTVV.

This clonotype showed up just once. The chain links TRBV4-1 to TRBJ2-5; D is possibly TRBD2 (5 bases). V lost 0 bases and J 5 bases, leaving 22 bases between the germline ends. This CDR3 is built from 18 residues. The germline CDR1 and CDR2 sequences are MGHRA and YSYEKL. As DNA, the CDR3 is TGCGCCAGCAGCCAAGATAAAGCGGAAACTGTCCACGGGGAGACCCAGTACTTC. Its translation: CASSQDKAETVHGETQYF.

V usage is TRBV4-3 and J usage is TRBJ1-5; the D gene is possibly TRBD1 (5 bases). CDR1 is LGHNA, CDR2 YSLEER, per germline. V shed 4 bases and J shed 2 bases, with 9 bases lying between them. CDR3 length: 14 amino acids. The CDR3 loop reads CASSPLGGNQPQHF. The CDR3 coding sequence is TGCGCCAGCAGCCCCCTGGGGGGCAATCAGCCCCAGCATTTT.

The J gene is TRBJ2-7, the V gene TRBV5-6; D is ambiguous. V was cut by 2 bases and J by 1 base, with 7 bases left in between. CDR3 length: 13 amino acids. CDR1 SGHDT and CDR2 YYEEEE come from the germline V gene. This chain's CDR3 is CASSFEPSYEQYF. CDR3 nucleotides: TGTGCCAGCAGCTTTGAGCCATCCTACGAGCAGTACTTC.

The rearrangement links TRBV12-3 or TRBV12-4 to TRBJ1-1; TRBD1 matches 8 bases. CDR3 length: 14 residues. The J segment lost 4 bases and the V segment lost 5 bases, leaving 6 bases of the junction unmatched. Here the CDR3 DNA reads TGTGCCAGCAGTACCGGACAGGGACTCACTGAAGCTTTCTTT. Translation: CASSTGQGLTEAFF.

CDR3 region: CASSLRQRNNEQFF. For the CDR3, the DNA is TGTGCCAGCAGCTTGAGGCAGAGAAACAATGAGCAGTTCTTC. The chain uses TRBV5-4 and TRBJ2-1, with D unresolved. V was cut by 1 base and J by 5 bases, with 10 bases left in between. Germline V gene lookup returns CDR1 SGHNT and CDR2 YYREEE (reference sequence). This CDR3 has 14 residues.

The CDR3 here is CSVQTATSSYEQYF. The CDR3 DNA sequence: TGCAGCGTTCAGACAGCCACCAGCTCCTACGAGCAGTACTTC. V and J are TRBV29-1 and TRBJ2-7; the D gene is possibly TRBD1 (5 bases). V was pared by 5 bases and J by 0 bases, with 14 bases between. Germline CDR1 is SQVTM and CDR2 is ANQGSEA. The CDR3 runs to 14 residues.